This TCR beta chain was profiled in a study of post-analysis software for immune sequencing data. Overall study findings and caveats: Comparison with controls showed significantly lower normalized Chao1 diversity in multiple sclerosis patients. TRBV segments more frequent in patients than in controls numbered a few and included TRBV5-6, TRBV5-1 and TRBV20-1.

Turning to this clonotype: Its antigen is as yet unknown.

The library was made from cDNA and included unique molecular identifiers. TCRdb independently ran MiXCR on the PCR reads; one entry per CDR3 protein. The sample records hundreds of thousands of distinct CDR3 sequences, 59% being singletons. This CDR3 comprises 15 residues. Germline CDR1 KGHDR, CDR2 SFDVKD. The chain links TRBV24-1 to TRBJ2-7, with D possibly matching TRBD2 (5 bases). The closer fit of TRBJ2-5 to the DNA end suggests the J call may be wrong. The clonotype was recovered from a girl between 2 and 10 years old with multiple sclerosis. Sequencing was performed on blood. The CDR3 DNA follows: TGTGCCACCAGTGATCCACGGACTTTTCAAGAGACCCAGTACTTC. It translates to CATSDPRTFQETQYF.